This TCR beta chain was profiled in a study of T cell repertoires in cytomegalovirus infection. Background on the study: Indications of both CMV infection and matching HLA type were provided by public TCR beta signatures.

This clonotype was seen only a few times. Its antigen is still unknown. TCRdb called the reads again in MiXCR, with one record for every CDR3 protein. The table has approximately 300,000 distinct CDR3 sequences, 20% to 30% seen once. The germline CDR1 and CDR2 sequences are SEHNR and FQNEAQ (reference sequence). Trimming shortened V by 2 bases and J by 2 bases, and 9 bases separated the two germline ends. The CDR3 has 14 residues. V usage is TRBV7-9 and J usage is TRBJ1-2, with D possibly TRBD1 on 6 matching bases. The sample consisted of cultured PBMCs, taken from culture after CMV antigen stimulation. This clonotype was sampled from a human donor in good health (CMV status not recorded). Some clones in this sample may be carry-over from other donors' samples. As DNA, the CDR3 is TGTGCCAGCAGCTTACCTCAGGGGAACTATGGCTACACCTTC. Translation: CASSLPQGNYGYTF.